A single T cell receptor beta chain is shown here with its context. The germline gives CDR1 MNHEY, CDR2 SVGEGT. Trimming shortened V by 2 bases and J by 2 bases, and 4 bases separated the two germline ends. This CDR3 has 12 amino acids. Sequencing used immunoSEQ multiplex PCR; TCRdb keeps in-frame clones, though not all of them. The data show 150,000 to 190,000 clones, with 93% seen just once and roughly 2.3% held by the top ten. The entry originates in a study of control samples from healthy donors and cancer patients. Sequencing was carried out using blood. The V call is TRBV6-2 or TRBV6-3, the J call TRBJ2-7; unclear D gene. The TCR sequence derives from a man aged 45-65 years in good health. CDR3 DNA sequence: TGTGCCAGCAGTTACAGGACCTACGAGCAGTACTTC. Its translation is CASSYRTYEQYF.